These 20 T cell receptor beta chains were sequenced from one sample in a study of T cells in tuberculosis. Here immunoSEQ multiplex PCR was the method, and the copy in TCRdb shows in-frame clones only, minus some. The sample consists of 35,000 to 55,000 clones, 90% to 95% of them appearing once. Sample: PBMCs. These receptors were obtained from a donor aged 10 to 29 with latent tuberculosis or without tuberculosis infection. Some clones in this sample may be carry-over from other donors' samples.

As for this clone: Compared with germline, one end of the junction differs, possibly owing to a read error. The V call is TRBV11-2, the J call TRBJ2-5; D might be TRBD1 (5 bases). Germline CDR1 SGHAT, CDR2 FQNNGV. The CDR3 is 14 amino acids. The CDR3 is CASSLVPKDSISNF. The CDR3 nucleotides are TGTGCCAGCAGCTTAGTTCCCAAAGACAGCATAAGTAACTTC. The full variable domain, in which reference TRBV11-2 and TRBJ2-5 provide the parts outside the CDR3, is EAGVAQSPRYKIIEKRQSVAFWCNPISGHATLYWYQQILGQGPKLLIQFQNNGVVDDSQLPKDRFSAERLKGVDSTLKIQPAKLEDSAVYLCASSLVPKDSISNFGPGTRLLVL.

This clone came up a few times. The rearrangement links TRBV5-1 to TRBJ2-1, with 8 bases lining up with TRBD2. Germline CDR1 SGHRS, CDR2 YFSETQ. V gave up 2 bases and J gave up 2 bases; unmatched junction bases: 12. The CDR3 is 18 residues long. CDR3 nucleotide sequence: TGCGCCAGCAGCTTCGCCCCCGTTGGAGCGGGAGCCTACAATGAGCAGTTCTTC. Protein sequence: CASSFAPVGAGAYNEQFF.

V is TRBV4-1 and J is TRBJ2-1; a possible D gene is TRBD1 (6 bases). Trimming took 3 bases from V and 8 from J, leaving 17 bases between them. The CDR3 runs to 15 residues. Germline-derived CDR1 and CDR2 are MGHRA and YSYEKL. For the CDR3, the DNA is TGCGCCAGCAGCCAGGGGCAGGGGTTTACCGATGAGCAGTTCTTC. It is translated as CASSQGQGFTDEQFF.

The rearrangement links TRBV27 to TRBJ1-1; D unclear. Trimming stripped 0 bases from V and 1 base from J, with 9 bases between. The V gene's germline CDR1 is MNHEY and CDR2 SMNVEV (reference sequence). The CDR3 loop spans 15 amino acids. The CDR3 DNA reads TGTGCCAGCAGTTTATCATGGGCAGGGAACACTGAAGCTTTCTTT. Its protein is CASSLSWAGNTEAFF.

The V and J genes are TRBV7-2 and TRBJ2-1; TRBD1 matches at 10 bases. CDR3 length equals 14 residues. CDR1 is SGHTA, CDR2 FQGNSA, per germline. The V and J ends lost 4 bases and 6 bases, in that order; junction bases with no gene match: 3. The DNA for the CDR3 is TGTGCCAGCAGCTGGACAGGGGGTCCCAATGAGCAGTTCTTC. Amino acids: CASSWTGGPNEQFF.

The chain carries TRBV18 and TRBJ2-1; 9 nucleotides line up with TRBD1. V shed 2 bases, J shed 6 bases, and the junction held 5 bases outside the gene matches. The CDR3 has 15 residues. In germline, CDR1 is KGHSH, CDR2 LQKENI. CDR3 region: CASSPETGGLNEQFF. CDR3 nucleotide sequence: TGTGCCAGCTCACCAGAGACAGGGGGTCTCAATGAGCAGTTCTTC.

The chain couples TRBV6-1 to TRBJ1-5, with 7 bases matching TRBD1. This CDR3 is 14 amino acids long. Trimming cost V 5 bases and J 2 bases; bases outside gene matches: 3. Germline loops: CDR1 MNHNS, CDR2 SASEGT. CDR3 amino acids: CASSNRGGNQPQHF. CDR3 sequence (DNA): TGTGCCAGCAGTAACAGGGGTGGCAATCAGCCCCAGCATTTT.

This chain links TRBV15 with TRBJ2-7; D call uncertain. Deletions cut 6 bases from V and 1 base from J, with 10 bases between. In germline, CDR1 is LNHNV, CDR2 YYDKDF (reference sequence). This CDR3 comprises 13 residues. CDR3 sequence reads: CATSLEVSYEQYF. The CDR3 bases are TGTGCCACCAGTCTAGAGGTGTCCTACGAGCAGTACTTC. The variable domain in full, completed from reference TRBV15 and TRBJ2-7, reads DAMVIQNPRYQVTQFGKPVTLSCSQTLNHNVMYWYQQKSSQAPKLLFHYYDKDFNNEADTPDNFQSRRPNTSFCFLDIRSPGLGDTAMYLCATSLEVSYEQYFGPGTRLTVT.

This clone was found once. This chain links TRBV28 with TRBJ2-2, with unresolved D. Germline V lookup: CDR1 MDHEN, CDR2 SYDVKM. V gave up 3 bases and J gave up 7 bases, with 9 bases separating them. The CDR3 runs to 13 residues. The CDR3 DNA reads TGTGCCAGCAGTTTTGTCTCCGTCGGGGAGCTGTTTTTT. It specifies CASSFVSVGELFF.

This chain uses TRBV5-1 with TRBJ2-2; D is unresolved. V lost 0 bases, J lost 7 bases, and 4 bases lay in between. Germline V lookup: CDR1 SGHRS, CDR2 YFSETQ. CDR3 length equals 12 residues. The chain's CDR3 is CASSLVGGELFF. The CDR3 coding sequence is TGCGCCAGCAGCTTGGTCGGCGGGGAGCTGTTTTTT.

The chain carries TRBV5-1 and TRBJ1-2; tentative D call: TRBD1 (5 bases). This CDR3 has 16 residues. V was clipped by 0 bases and J by 1 base, with 13 bases between them. Germline V CDR1 and CDR2: SGHRS, YFSETQ. CDR3 in amino acids: CASSLVRTRLNYGYTF. DNA of the CDR3: TGCGCCAGCAGCTTGGTTCGGACAAGACTTAACTATGGCTACACCTTC.

CDR3 DNA sequence: TGTGCCAGCAGTTTGGCAGGGGGCAGTACTGAAGCTTTCTTT. The encoded protein is CASSLAGGSTEAFF. V is TRBV28 and J is TRBJ1-1, with 8 bases identical to TRBD1. Trimming cost V 3 bases and J 5 bases; bases outside gene matches: 5. The CDR3 spans 14 residues. CDR1 MDHEN and CDR2 SYDVKM come from the germline V gene.

The J gene is TRBJ1-4, the V gene TRBV9; TRBD1 is a possible D gene (6 bases). Between the trimmed V and J ends, which lost 0 bases and 6 bases, there was a span of 15 bases. This CDR3 is 16 amino acids long. Germline V lookup: CDR1 SGDLS, CDR2 YYNGEE. CDR3 in DNA: TGTGCCAGCAGCGTAGATGTGTCGGGACAACATGAAAAACTGTTTTTT. Translation gives CASSVDVSGQHEKLFF.

The V gene is TRBV7-9, the J gene TRBJ2-7; no firm D call. CDR3 length: 12 residues. Germline lookup yields CDR1 SEHNR and CDR2 FQNEAQ (reference sequence). The germline V and J ends were trimmed by 0 bases and 4 bases, with 4 bases remaining between them. The DNA for the CDR3 is TGTGCCAGCAGCTTAGCCACTTACGAGCAGTACTTC. Translating it yields CASSLATYEQYF.

This clone has only one observation. The chain uses TRBV5-1 and TRBJ2-1; D gene ambiguous. The germline V gene encodes CDR1 SGHRS and CDR2 YFSETQ. The CDR3 has 12 residues. V was shortened by 0 bases and J by 9 bases, with 7 bases between the two germline ends. The DNA of the CDR3 is TGCGCCAGCAGCTTGGGGGCCTTTGAGCAGTTCTTC. Translating it yields CASSLGAFEQFF.

J is TRBJ2-7 and V is TRBV27; 10 nucleotides match TRBD1. The CDR3 is made up of 15 amino acids. The germline V gene encodes CDR1 MNHEY and CDR2 SMNVEV (reference sequence). V dropped 5 bases and J dropped 1; count of bases not matched to a gene: 5. CDR3 coding DNA: TGTGCCAGCAGTCTGGGACAGGGGTTATCCTACGAGCAGTACTTC. Protein product: CASSLGQGLSYEQYF.

This clone has only one observation. The CDR3 sequence: CAIRANSPGLGTDTQYF. The CDR3 DNA follows: TGTGCCATCAGAGCAAATTCTCCGGGACTAGGCACAGATACGCAGTATTTT. The chain links TRBV10-3 to TRBJ2-3, with 8 bases that match TRBD2. J was trimmed by 1 base and V by 6 bases; bases with no gene match: 12. This CDR3 has 17 amino acids. CDR1 and CDR2 (germline): ENHRY, SYGVKD.

This clone occurred once. The chain joins TRBV5-6 to TRBJ2-1; D is ambiguous. The V end lost 2 bases, the J end lost 8 bases, and 11 bases lay between the germline ends. The CDR3 consists of 13 residues. Germline loops: CDR1 SGHDT, CDR2 YYEEEE. CDR3 bases: TGTGCCAGCAGCTTCAGGCTCACTGATGAGCAGTTCTTC. Amino acid sequence: CASSFRLTDEQFF.

V usage is TRBV4-1 and J usage is TRBJ2-3; D may be TRBD2 (5 bases). This CDR3 is 16 amino acids long. Trimming left V 0 bases short and J 4 bases short, with 14 bases between. Germline lookup yields CDR1 MGHRA and CDR2 YSYEKL. The CDR3 bases are TGCGCCAGCAGCCAAGATAAATGGAGCGGTTCAGATACGCAGTATTTT. Translating gives CASSQDKWSGSDTQYF.

This sequence joins TRBV28 and TRBJ2-1; possible D gene TRBD1, 5 bases. Germline CDR1 MDHEN, CDR2 SYDVKM. The V end was cut by 5 bases, the J end by 0 bases, with 11 bases between. This CDR3 has 15 residues. CDR3: CASSVTDSSYNEQFF. CDR3 in DNA: TGTGCCAGCAGTGTAACCGACAGCTCCTACAATGAGCAGTTCTTC.